A selection of T cell receptor beta chains follows, all from one sample in a study of long-term antiretroviral therapy in people with HIV. Assay used: immunoSEQ multiplex PCR; TCRdb lists only in-frame clones, some missing. The sample consists of 25,000 to 35,000 clones, over 70% of them appearing once. The sample was unsorted PBMCs, taken 3.1 years after starting antiretroviral therapy. The source of these receptors is a woman between 50 and 59 years old with HIV. Each CDR3 is given with its conserved first and last residue. D genes are given only for firm matches. Clone size, where shown, is once, few, many, or a class for clones that have expanded.

>-|-|TRBJ2-3|TRBV5-1
CASSITGFSDTQYF
TGCGCCAGCAGCATTACAGGGTTCTCAGATACGCAGTATTTT
>TRBD1|once|TRBJ1-5|TRBV6-6
CASFRGQGNQPQHF
TGTGCCAGCTTCAGGGGACAGGGTAATCAGCCCCAGCATTTT
>-|-|TRBJ2-1|TRBV5-1
CASSPLATYNEQFF
TGCGCCAGCAGCCCCCTAGCGACATACAATGAGCAGTTCTTC
>-|-|TRBJ2-2|TRBV7-3
CASSARNTGELFF
TGTGCCAGCAGCGCGAGGAACACCGGGGAGCTGTTTTTT
>-|-|TRBJ1-1|TRBV2
CASSDPGSTEAFF
TGTGCCAGCAGTGACCCAGGGAGCACTGAAGCTTTCTTT
>-|-|TRBJ1-5|TRBV28
CASSRNRASGNQPQHF
TGTGCCAGCAGCCGGAACAGGGCTAGCGGCAATCAGCCCCAGCATTTT
>TRBD1|-|TRBJ1-4|TRBV5-1
CASKEQGGEKLFF
TGCGCCAGCAAGGAACAGGGGGGGGAAAAACTGTTTTTT
>TRBD1|-|TRBJ1-2|TRBV5-5
CASSLIQGGNYGYTF
TGTGCCAGCAGCTTGATACAGGGGGGTAACTATGGCTACACCTTC
>-|-|TRBJ1-5|TRBV30
CAWSVPPGQPQHF
TGTGCCTGGAGTGTACCTCCAGGGCAGCCCCAGCATTTT
>-|-|TRBJ2-6|TRBV5-1
CASSLVRPGANVLTF
TGCGCCAGCAGCTTGGTTAGGCCCGGGGCCAACGTCCTGACTTTC